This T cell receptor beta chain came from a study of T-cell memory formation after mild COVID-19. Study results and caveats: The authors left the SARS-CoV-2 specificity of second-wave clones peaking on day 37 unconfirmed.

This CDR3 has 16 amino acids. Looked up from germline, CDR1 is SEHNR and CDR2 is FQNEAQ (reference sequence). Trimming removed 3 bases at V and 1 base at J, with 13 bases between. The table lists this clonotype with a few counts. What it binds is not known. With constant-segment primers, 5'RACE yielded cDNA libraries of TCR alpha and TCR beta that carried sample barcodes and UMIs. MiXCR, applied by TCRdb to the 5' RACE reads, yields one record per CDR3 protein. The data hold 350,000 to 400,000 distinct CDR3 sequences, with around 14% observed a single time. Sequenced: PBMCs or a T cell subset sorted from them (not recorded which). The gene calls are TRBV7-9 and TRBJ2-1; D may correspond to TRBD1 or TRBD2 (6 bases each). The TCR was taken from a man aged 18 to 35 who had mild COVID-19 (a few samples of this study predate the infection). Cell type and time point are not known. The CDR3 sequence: CASSFQGSGSYNEQFF. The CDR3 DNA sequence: TGTGCCAGCAGCTTTCAGGGGAGCGGGTCCTACAATGAGCAGTTCTTC.